This T cell receptor (beta chain) was obtained from a study of beta chain features in type 1 diabetes. General observations from the study: The study found fewer insertions and more deletions at VDJ junctions in type 1 diabetes patients. TCRB CDR3s from Type 1 diabetes patients were moderately but significantly shorter in all four CD4+ subsets.

Turning to this clone: Antigen: not known.

CDR3 length: 11 residues. V was shortened by 11 bases and J by 3 bases, with 11 bases between the two germline ends. Germline loops: CDR1 MDHEN, CDR2 SYDVKM. A heparinised blood draw that averaged roughly 100 mL was obtained once from each donor. Reverse transcription of all isolated RNA meant that expressed TCRB transcripts were sequenced. TCRdb's copy holds only in-frame clones and misses some; the assay was immunoSEQ multiplex PCR. The data contain about 240,000 clones, about 15% of them singletons. The specimen sequenced was naive CD4+ T cells from blood. The chain links TRBV28 to TRBJ2-7, with D possibly TRBD2 on 6 matching bases. This TCR was sampled from a man aged 25-40 years with type 1 diabetes. The DNA of the CDR3 is TGTGCCTGGGGCGGGGTCTACGAGCAGTACTTC. Protein sequence: CAWGGVYEQYF.